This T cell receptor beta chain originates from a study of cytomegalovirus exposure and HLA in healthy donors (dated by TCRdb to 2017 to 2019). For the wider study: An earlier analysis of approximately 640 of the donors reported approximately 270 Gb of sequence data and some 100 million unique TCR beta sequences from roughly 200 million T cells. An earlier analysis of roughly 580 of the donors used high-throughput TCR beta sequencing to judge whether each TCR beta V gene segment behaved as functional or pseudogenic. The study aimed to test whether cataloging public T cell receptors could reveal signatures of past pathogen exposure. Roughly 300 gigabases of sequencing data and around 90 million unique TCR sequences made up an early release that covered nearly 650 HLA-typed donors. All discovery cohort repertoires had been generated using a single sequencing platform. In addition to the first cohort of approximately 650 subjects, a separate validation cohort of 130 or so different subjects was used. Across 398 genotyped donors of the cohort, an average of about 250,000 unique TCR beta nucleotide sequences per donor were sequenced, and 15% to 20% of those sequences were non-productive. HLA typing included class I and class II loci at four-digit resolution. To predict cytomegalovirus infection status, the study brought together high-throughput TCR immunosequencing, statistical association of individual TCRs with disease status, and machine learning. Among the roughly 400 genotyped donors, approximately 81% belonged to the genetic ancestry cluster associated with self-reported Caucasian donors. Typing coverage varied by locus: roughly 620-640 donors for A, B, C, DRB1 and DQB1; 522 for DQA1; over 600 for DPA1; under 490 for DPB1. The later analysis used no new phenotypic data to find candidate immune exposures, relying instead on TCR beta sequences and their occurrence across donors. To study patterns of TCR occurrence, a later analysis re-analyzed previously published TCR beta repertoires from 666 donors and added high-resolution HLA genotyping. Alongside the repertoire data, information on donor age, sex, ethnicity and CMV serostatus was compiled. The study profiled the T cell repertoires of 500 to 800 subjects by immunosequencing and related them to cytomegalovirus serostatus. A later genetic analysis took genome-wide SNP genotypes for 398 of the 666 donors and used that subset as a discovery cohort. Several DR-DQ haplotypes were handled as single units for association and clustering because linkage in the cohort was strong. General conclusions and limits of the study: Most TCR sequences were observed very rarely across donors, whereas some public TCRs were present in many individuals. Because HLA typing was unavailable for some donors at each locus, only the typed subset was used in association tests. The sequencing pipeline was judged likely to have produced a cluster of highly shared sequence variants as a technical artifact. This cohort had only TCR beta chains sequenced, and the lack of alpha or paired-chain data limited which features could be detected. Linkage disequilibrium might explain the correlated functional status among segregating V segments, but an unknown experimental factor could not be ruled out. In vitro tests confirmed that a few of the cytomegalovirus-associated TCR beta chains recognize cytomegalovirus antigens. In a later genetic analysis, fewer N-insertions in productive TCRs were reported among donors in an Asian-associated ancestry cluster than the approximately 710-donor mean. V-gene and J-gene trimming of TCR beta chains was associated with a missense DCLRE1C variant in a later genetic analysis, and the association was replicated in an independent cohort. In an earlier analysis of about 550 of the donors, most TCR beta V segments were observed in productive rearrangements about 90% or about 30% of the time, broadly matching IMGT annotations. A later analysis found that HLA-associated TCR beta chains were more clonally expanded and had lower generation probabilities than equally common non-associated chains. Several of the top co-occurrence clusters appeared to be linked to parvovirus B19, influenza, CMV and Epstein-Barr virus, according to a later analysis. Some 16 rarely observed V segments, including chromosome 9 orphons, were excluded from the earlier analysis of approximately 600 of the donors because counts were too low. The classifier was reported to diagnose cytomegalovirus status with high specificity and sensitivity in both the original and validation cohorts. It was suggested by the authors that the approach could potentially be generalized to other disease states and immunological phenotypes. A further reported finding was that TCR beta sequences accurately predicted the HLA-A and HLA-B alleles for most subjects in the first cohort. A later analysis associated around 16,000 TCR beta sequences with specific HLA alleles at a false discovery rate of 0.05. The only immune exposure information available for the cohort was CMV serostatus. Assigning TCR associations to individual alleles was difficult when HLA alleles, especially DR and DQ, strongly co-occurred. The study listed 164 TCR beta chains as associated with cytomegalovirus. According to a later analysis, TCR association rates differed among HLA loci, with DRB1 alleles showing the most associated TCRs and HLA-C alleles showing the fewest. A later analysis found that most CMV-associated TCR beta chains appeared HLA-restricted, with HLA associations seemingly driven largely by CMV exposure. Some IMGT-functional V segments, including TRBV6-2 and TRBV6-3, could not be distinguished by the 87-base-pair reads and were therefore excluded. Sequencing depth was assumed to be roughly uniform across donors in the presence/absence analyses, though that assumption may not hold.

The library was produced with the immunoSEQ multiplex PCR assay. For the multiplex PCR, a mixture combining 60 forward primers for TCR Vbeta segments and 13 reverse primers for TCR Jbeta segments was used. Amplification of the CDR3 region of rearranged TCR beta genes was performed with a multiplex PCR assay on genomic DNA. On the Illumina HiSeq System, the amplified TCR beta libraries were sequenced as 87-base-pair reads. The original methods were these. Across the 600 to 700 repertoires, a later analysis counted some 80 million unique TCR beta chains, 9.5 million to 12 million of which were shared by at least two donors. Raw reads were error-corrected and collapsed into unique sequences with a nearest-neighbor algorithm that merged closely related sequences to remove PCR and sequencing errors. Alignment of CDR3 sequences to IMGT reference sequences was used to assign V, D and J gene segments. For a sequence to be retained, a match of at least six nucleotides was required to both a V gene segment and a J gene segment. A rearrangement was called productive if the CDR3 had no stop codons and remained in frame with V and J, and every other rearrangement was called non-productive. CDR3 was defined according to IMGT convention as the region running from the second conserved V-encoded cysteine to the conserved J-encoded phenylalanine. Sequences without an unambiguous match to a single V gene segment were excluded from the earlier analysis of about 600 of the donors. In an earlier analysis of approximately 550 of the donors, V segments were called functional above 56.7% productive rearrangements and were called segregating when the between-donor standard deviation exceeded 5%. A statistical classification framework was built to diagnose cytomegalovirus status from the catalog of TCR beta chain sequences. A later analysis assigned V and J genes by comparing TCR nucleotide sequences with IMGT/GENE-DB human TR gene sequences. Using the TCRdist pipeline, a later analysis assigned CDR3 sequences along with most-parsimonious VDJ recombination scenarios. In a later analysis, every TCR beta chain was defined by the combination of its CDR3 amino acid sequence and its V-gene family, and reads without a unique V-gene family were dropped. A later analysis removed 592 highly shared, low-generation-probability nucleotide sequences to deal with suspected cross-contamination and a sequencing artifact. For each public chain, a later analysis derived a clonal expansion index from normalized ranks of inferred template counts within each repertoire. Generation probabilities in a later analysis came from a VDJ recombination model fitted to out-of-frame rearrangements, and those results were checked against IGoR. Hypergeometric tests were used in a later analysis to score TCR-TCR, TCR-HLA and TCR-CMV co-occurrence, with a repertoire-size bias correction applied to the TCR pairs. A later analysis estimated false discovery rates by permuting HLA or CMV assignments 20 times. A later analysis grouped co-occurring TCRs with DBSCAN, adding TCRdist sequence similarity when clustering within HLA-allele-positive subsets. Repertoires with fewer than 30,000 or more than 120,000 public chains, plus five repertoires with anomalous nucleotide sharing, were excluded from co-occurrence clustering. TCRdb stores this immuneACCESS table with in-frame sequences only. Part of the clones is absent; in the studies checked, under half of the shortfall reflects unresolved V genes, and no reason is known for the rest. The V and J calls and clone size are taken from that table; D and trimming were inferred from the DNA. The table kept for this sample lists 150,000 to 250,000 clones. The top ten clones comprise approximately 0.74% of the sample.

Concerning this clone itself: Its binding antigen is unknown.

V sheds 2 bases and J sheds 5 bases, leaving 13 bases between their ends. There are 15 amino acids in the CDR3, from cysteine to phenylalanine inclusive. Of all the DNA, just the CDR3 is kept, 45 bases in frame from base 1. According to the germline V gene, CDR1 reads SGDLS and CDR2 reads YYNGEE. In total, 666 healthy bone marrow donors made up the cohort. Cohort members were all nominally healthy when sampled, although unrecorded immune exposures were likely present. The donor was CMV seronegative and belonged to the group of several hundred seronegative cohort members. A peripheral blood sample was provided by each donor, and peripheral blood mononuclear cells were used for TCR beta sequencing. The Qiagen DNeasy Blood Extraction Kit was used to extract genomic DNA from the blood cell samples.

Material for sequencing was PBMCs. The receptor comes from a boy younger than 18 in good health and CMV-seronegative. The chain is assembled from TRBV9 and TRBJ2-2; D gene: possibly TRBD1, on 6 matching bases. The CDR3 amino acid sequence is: CASSVEGVGTGELFF. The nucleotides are TGTGCCAGCAGCGTTGAGGGGGTCGGGACCGGGGAGCTGTTTTTT. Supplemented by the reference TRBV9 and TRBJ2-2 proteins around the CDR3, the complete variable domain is DSGVTQTPKHLITATGQRVTLRCSPRSGDLSVYWYQQSLDQGLQFLIQYYNGEERAKGNILERFSAQQFPDLHSELNLSSLELGDSALYFCASSVEGVGTGELFFGEGSRLTVL.